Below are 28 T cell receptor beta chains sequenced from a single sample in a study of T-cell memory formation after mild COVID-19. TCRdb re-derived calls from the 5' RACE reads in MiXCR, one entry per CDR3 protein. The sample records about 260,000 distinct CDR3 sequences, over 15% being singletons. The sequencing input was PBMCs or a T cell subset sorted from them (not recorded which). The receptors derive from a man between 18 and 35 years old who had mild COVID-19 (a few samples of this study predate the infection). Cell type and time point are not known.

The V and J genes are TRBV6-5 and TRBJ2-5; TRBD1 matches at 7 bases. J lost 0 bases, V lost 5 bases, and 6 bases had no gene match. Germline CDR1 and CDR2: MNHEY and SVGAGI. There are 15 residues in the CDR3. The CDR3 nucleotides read TGTGCCAGCAGTCCCCAGACAGGGAACCAAGAGACCCAGTACTTC. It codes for CASSPQTGNQETQYF.

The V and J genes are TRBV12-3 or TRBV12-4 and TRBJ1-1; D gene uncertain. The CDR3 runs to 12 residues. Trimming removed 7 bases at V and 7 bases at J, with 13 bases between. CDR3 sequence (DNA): TGTGCCAGCACCCCGGTGGGCGGTGAAGCTTTCTTT. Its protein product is CASTPVGGEAFF.

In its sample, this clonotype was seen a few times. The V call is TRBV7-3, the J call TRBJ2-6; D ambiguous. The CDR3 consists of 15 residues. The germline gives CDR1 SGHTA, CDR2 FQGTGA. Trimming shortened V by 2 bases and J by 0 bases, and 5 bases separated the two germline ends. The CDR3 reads CASSLGPSGANVLTF. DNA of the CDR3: TGTGCCAGCAGCTTAGGACCCTCTGGGGCCAACGTCCTGACTTTC.

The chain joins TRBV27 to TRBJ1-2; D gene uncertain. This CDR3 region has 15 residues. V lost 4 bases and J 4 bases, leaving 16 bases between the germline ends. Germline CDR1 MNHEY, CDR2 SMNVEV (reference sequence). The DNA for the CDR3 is TGTGCCAGCAGTTCAAAGCACCTAGCGTCCTATGGCTACACCTTC. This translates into CASSSKHLASYGYTF.

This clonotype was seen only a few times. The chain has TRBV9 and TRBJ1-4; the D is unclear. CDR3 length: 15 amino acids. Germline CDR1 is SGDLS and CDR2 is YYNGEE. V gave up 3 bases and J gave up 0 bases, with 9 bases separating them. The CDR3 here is CASSGPQSTNEKLFF. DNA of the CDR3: TGTGCCAGCAGCGGACCACAGTCAACTAATGAAAAACTGTTTTTT.

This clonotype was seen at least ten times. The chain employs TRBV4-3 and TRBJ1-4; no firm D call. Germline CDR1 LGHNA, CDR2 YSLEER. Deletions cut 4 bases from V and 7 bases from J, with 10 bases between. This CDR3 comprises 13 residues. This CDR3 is CASSRLGLEKLFF. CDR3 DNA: TGCGCCAGCAGCCGGCTCGGGCTTGAAAAACTGTTTTTT.

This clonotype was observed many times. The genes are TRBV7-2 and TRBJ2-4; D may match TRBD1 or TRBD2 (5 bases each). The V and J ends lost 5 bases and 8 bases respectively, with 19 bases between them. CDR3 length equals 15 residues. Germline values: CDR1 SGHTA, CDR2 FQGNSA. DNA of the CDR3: TGTGCCAGCAGCCCCCTTACGGGACCCTCAGACATTCAGTACTTC. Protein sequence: CASSPLTGPSDIQYF.

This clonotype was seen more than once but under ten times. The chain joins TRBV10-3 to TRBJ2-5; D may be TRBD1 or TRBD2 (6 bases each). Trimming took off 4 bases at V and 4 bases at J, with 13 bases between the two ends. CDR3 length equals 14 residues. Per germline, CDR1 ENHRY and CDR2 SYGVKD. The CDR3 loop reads CAISVGGSVETQYF. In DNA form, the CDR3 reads TGTGCCATCAGTGTCGGGGGCTCCGTAGAGACCCAGTACTTC.

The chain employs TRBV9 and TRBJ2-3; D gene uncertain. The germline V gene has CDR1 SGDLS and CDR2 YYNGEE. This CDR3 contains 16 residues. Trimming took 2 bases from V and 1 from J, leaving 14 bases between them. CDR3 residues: CASSVHVTGGTDTQYF. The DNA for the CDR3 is TGTGCCAGCAGCGTCCACGTAACGGGTGGCACAGATACGCAGTATTTT.

The DNA for the CDR3 is TGCAGCGTGAGGGACAGGGGAACAGATACGCAGTATTTT. This gives the protein CSVRDRGTDTQYF. The V call is TRBV29-1, the J call TRBJ2-3, with 10 bases lining up with TRBD1. The CDR3 has 13 amino acids. CDR1 and CDR2 from the germline V gene are SQVTM and ANQGSEA. The ends lost 6 bases at V and 3 bases at J; junction bases unmatched: 3.

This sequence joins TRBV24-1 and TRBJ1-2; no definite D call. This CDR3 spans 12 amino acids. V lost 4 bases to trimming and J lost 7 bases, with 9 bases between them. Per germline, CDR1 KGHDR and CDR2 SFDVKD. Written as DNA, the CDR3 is TGTGCCACCAGTGACCAGGCCCGTGGCTACACCTTC. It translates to CATSDQARGYTF.

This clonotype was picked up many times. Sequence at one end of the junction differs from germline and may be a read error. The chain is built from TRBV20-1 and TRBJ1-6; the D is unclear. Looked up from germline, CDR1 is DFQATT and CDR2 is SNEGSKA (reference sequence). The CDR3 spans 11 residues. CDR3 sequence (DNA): TGCAGTGCCCCGGACCGAGATCACCATTTTTTT. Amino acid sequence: CSAPDRDHHFF.

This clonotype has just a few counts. DNA for the CDR3: TGTGCCAGCAGTGGAAGGGGGCCGTGGGAGCAGTACGTC. It translates to CASSGRGPWEQYV. The V gene is TRBV11-2, the J gene TRBJ2-7; 7 nucleotides agree with TRBD1. With V trimmed by 6 bases and J by 7 bases, 9 bases remained unmatched. This CDR3 region has 13 residues. CDR1 and CDR2 from the germline V gene are SGHAT and FQNNGV.

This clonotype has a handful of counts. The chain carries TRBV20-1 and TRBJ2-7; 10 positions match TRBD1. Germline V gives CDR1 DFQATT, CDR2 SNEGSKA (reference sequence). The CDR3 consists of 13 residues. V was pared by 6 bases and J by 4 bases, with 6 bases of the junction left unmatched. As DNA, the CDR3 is TGCAGTGCAAGTCCGGGACAGGGGTACGAGCAGTACTTC. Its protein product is CSASPGQGYEQYF.

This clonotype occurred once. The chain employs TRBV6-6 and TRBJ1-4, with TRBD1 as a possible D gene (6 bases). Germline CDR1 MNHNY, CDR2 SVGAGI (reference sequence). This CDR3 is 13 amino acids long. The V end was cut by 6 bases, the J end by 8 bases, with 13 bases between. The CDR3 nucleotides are TGTGCCAGCAGACGGGCAGGGGACGAAAAACTGTTTTTT. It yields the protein CASRRAGDEKLFF.

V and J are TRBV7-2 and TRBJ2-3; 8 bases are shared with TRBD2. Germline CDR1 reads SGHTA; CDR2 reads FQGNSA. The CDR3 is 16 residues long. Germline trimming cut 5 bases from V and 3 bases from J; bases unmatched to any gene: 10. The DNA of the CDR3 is TGTGCCAGCAGCCCCCGAGTCCAGCGGGGGACAGATACGCAGTATTTT. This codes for CASSPRVQRGTDTQYF. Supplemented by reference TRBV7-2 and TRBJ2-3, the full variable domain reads GAGVSQSPSNKVTEKGKDVELRCDPISGHTALYWYRQSLGQGLEFLIYFQGNSAPDKSGLPSDRFSAERTGGSVSTLTIQRTQQEDSAVYLCASSPRVQRGTDTQYFGPGTRLTVL.

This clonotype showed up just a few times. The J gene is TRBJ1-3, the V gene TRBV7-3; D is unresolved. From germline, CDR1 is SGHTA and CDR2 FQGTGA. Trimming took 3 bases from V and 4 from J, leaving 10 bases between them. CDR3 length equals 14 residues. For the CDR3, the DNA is TGTGCCAGCAGCTTCACTGGTGAAGGAAACACCATATATTTT. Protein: CASSFTGEGNTIYF.

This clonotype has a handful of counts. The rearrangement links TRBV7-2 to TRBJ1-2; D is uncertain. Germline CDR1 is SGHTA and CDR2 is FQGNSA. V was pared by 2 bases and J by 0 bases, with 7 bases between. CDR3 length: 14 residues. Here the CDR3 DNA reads TGTGCCAGCAGCTTAATGCCAGCTAACTATGGCTACACCTTC. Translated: CASSLMPANYGYTF.

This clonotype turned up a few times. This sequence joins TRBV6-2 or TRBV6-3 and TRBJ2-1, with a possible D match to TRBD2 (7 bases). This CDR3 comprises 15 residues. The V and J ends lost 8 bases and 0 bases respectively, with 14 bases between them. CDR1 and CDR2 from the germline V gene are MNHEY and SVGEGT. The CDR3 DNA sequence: TGTGCCAGCCGGGGGGCGCTAAGCTCCTACAATGAGCAGTTCTTC. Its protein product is CASRGALSSYNEQFF.

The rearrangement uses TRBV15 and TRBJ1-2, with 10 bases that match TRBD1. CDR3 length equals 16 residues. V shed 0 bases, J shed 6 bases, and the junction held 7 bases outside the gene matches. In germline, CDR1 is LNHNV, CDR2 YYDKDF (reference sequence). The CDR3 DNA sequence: TGTGCCACCAGCAGAGAAAGGTGGACAGGGGGAGATGGCTACACCTTC. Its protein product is CATSRERWTGGDGYTF.

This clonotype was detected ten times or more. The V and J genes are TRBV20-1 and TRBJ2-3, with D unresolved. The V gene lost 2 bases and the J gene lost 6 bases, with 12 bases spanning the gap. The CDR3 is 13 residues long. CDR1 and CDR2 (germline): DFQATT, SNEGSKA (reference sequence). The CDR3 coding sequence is TGCAGTGCTAGATTTAGATTAGGGGATACGCAGTATTTT. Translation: CSARFRLGDTQYF.

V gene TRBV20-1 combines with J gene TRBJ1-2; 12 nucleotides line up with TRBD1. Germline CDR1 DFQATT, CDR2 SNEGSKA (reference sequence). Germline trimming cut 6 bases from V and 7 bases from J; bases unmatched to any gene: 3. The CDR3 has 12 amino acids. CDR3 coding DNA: TGCAGTGCCGGGACAGGGGGCAGTGGCTACACCTTC. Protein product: CSAGTGGSGYTF.

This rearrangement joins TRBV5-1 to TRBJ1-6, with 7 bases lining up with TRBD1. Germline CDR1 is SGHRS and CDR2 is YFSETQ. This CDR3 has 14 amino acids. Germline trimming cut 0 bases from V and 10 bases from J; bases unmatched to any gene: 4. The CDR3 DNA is TGCGCCAGCAGCTTGGCGGGACAGCGCTCACCCCTCCACTTT. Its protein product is CASSLAGQRSPLHF. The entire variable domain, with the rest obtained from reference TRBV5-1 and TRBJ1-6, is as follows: KAGVTQTPRYLIKTRGQQVTLSCSPISGHRSVSWYQQTPGQGLQFLFEYFSETQRNKGNFPGRFSGRQFSNSRSEMNVSTLELGDSALYLCASSLAGQRSPLHFGNGTRLTVT.

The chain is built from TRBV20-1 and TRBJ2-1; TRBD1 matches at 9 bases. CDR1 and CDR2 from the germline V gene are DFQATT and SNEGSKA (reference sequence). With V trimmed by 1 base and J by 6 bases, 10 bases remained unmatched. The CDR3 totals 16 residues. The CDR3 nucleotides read TGCAGTGCTAGAGTCACCGGGACAGGGAAAAGCAATGAGCAGTTCTTC. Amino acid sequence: CSARVTGTGKSNEQFF.

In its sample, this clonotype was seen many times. The CDR3 sequence: CASSLWGGSSYEQYF. The CDR3 nucleotides are TGTGCCAGCAGCTTATGGGGAGGCAGTTCCTACGAGCAGTACTTC. The chain links TRBV7-6 to TRBJ2-7, with D possibly TRBD2 on 6 matching bases. The ends were cut back, 2 bases at V and 1 base at J, with 12 bases in the middle. The CDR3 consists of 15 residues. The germline V gene has CDR1 SGHVS and CDR2 FNYEAQ.

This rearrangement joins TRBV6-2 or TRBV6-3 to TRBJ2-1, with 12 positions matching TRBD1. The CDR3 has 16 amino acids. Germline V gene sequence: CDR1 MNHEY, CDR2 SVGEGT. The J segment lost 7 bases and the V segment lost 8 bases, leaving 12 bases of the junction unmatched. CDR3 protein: CASGRAGTGGWNEQFF. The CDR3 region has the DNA TGTGCCAGCGGCCGCGCCGGGACAGGGGGCTGGAATGAGCAGTTCTTC.

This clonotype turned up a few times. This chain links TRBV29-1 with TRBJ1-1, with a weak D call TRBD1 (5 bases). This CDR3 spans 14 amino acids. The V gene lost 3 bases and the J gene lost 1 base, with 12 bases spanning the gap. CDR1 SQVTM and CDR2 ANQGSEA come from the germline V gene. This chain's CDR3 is CSVELRGRNTEAFF. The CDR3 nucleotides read TGCAGCGTTGAGTTACGGGGACGGAACACTGAAGCTTTCTTT. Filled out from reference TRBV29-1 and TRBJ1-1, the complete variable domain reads SAVISQKPSRDICQRGTSLTIQCQVDSQVTMMFWYRQQPGQSLTLIATANQGSEATYESGFVIDKFPISRPNLTFSTLTVSNMSPEDSSIYLCSVELRGRNTEAFFGQGTRLTVV.

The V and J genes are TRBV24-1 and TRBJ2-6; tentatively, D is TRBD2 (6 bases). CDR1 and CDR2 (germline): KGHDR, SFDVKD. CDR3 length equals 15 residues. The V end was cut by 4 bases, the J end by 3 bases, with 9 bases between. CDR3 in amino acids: CATSDGGDGANVLTF. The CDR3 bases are TGTGCCACCAGTGACGGGGGTGATGGGGCCAACGTCCTGACTTTC.